These 6 T cell receptor beta chains were all obtained from the same sample, sequenced in a study of T-cell memory formation after mild COVID-19. One entry per CDR3 protein results from TCRdb running MiXCR on the 5' RACE reads. Here the sample spans over 150,000 distinct CDR3 sequences, less than 20% being singletons. The source material was PBMCs or a T cell subset sorted from them (not recorded which). These receptors were obtained from a man aged 18 to 29 who had mild COVID-19 (a few samples of this study predate the infection). Cell type and time point are not known.

The genes are TRBV20-1 and TRBJ2-5; 7 bases align to TRBD1. Germline V gene lookup returns CDR1 DFQATT and CDR2 SNEGSKA (reference sequence). This CDR3 contains 12 residues. V was clipped by 6 bases and J by 5 bases; unmatched bases: 6. In nucleotides, the CDR3 is TGCAGTGCCCTGGGACAGATGGAGACCCAGTACTTC. Protein product: CSALGQMETQYF.

The rearrangement links TRBV5-1 to TRBJ2-5; TRBD1 is a possible D gene (6 bases). Between the trimmed V and J ends, which lost 4 bases and 4 bases, there was a span of 14 bases. The germline V gene has CDR1 SGHRS and CDR2 YFSETQ. The CDR3 is made up of 14 amino acids. Written as DNA, the CDR3 is TGCGCCAGCAGCGCCCTGGACAGTACAGAGACCCAGTACTTC. Protein sequence: CASSALDSTETQYF.

This clonotype turned up a few times. V and J are TRBV29-1 and TRBJ1-4; no firm D call. The germline V gene encodes CDR1 SQVTM and CDR2 ANQGSEA. Deletions cut 4 bases from V and 8 bases from J, with 14 bases between. The CDR3 loop spans 13 amino acids. CDR3 amino acids: CSVAVTLGEKLFF. CDR3 DNA: TGCAGCGTTGCCGTAACCTTGGGCGAAAAACTGTTTTTT.

This clonotype was seen ten or more times. The chain employs TRBV7-2 and TRBJ2-1, with 8 nucleotides matching TRBD2. CDR3 length: 15 residues. After removal of 5 bases from V and 0 bases from J, the junction contained 3 bases not matched to a gene. Germline V gene data show CDR1 as SGHTA and CDR2 as FQGNSA. The CDR3, as DNA: TGTGCCAGCAGCCCCACTAGCGGCTCCTACAATGAGCAGTTCTTC. This encodes CASSPTSGSYNEQFF.

CDR3: CASSPVPEGNYGYTF. The CDR3 DNA is TGTGCCAGCAGTCCAGTGCCTGAGGGTAACTATGGCTACACCTTC. This chain uses TRBV12-3 or TRBV12-4 with TRBJ1-2; D ambiguous. The CDR3 sequence is 15 residues long. V lost 5 bases and J 1 base, leaving 14 bases between the germline ends.

The chain combines TRBV18 with TRBJ2-7; 8 positions match TRBD1. V shed 3 bases, J shed 5 bases, and the junction held 9 bases outside the gene matches. The CDR3 totals 15 residues. CDR1 and CDR2 from the germline V gene are KGHSH and LQKENI. The CDR3 spells CASSPAGQGGNEQYF. The CDR3 DNA reads as TGTGCCAGCTCACCCGCCGGACAGGGAGGTAACGAGCAGTACTTC.